The rows below give T cell receptor beta chains drawn from one sample of a study of T cell changes during pregnancy in multiple sclerosis. The protocol was immunoSEQ multiplex PCR, while the TCRdb copy is restricted to in-frame clones and leaves out a portion. This table holds about 74,000 clones, 92% found once. This material consisted of peripheral blood, taken after pregnancy. Source of these receptors: a female donor in good health, enrolled as a control in a pregnancy study. CDR3s include the opening cysteine and the closing phenylalanine or tryptophan. Fields, in order: clone size, J gene, V gene, CDR3 protein. Rows may omit the clone size; those that give it use once, few, many or a size class.

>NA|TRBJ2-1|TRBV6-4
CASSVGTGVPEQFF
>NA|TRBJ2-1|TRBV7-2
CASSLDPRDYNEQFF
>few|TRBJ2-2|TRBV18
CASSPSGVNFGELFF
>NA|TRBJ1-4|TRBV6-5
CASRTTGGREKLFF
>NA|TRBJ2-7|TRBV5-6
CASRGGVGYEQYF
>NA|TRBJ2-5|TRBV7-2
CASSQSLQETQYF
>NA|TRBJ1-5|TRBV7-9
CASSSTRGAQEPQHF
>NA|TRBJ2-7|TRBV5-1
CAWSPGYLVRLAGGLSYEQYF
>NA|TRBJ1-4|TRBV11-2
CASSLLGANEKLFF
>NA|TRBJ1-5|TRBV28
CASSPPPRGYQPQHF
>NA|TRBJ2-1|TRBV6-5
CASRWVQYGEQFF